The sequence of this T cell receptor (beta chain) was determined in a study of control samples from healthy donors and cancer patients. V was clipped by 3 bases and J by 4 bases, with 16 bases between them. CDR1 and CDR2 (germline): LNHDA, SQIVND (reference sequence). The CDR3 runs to 16 residues. Some clones are missing from TCRdb's copy, which holds only in-frame ones; the method was immunoSEQ multiplex PCR. In the table there are roughly 200,000 clones, roughly 94% of which are singletons. Sequences were obtained from blood. This receptor was taken from a man aged 45-60 years in good health. The J gene is TRBJ2-1, the V gene TRBV19, with D tentatively TRBD1 (6 bases). This CDR3 reads CASSISGVKFYNEQFF. The DNA of the CDR3 is TGTGCCAGTAGTATTTCAGGGGTAAAATTTTACAATGAGCAGTTCTTC.